This TCR beta chain comes out of a study of T cell repertoires in cytomegalovirus infection. Study background: HLA-B-restricted CMV epitopes that are well studied, plus recently identified HLA-C-restricted ones, were used by the study. CMV infection and matching HLA type were both indicated by public TCR beta signatures. Study-level points and caveats: Carriers of CMV and the relevant HLA type were discriminated by public TCR beta frequency. Clonotypes of TCR beta that were HLA-C-restricted and CMV-specific dominated the ex vivo response.

TCRdb called the reads again in MiXCR, with one record for every CDR3 protein. The sample includes 450,000 to 600,000 distinct CDR3 sequences, roughly a third of them seen just once. About this clonotype itself: Its specificity is not known.

CDR3 length equals 14 residues. Germline V gene data show CDR1 as DFQATT and CDR2 as SNEGSKA (reference sequence). V shed 3 bases, J shed 4 bases, and the junction held 6 bases outside the gene matches. V gene TRBV20-1 combines with J gene TRBJ2-7, with TRBD2 matching 10 bases. This material consisted of cultured PBMCs, taken from culture after CMV antigen stimulation. The sequence derives from a human donor in good health (CMV status not recorded). Some clones in this sample may be carry-over from other donors' samples. CDR3 region: CSASALAGSYEQYF. The DNA for the CDR3 is TGCAGTGCTAGTGCACTAGCGGGATCATACGAGCAGTACTTC.